The 10 T cell receptor beta chains given below trace back to one sample, sequenced in a study of T cell repertoires in cytomegalovirus infection. TCRdb re-called the reads with MiXCR, one entry per CDR3 protein. This table holds roughly 630,000 distinct CDR3 sequences, approximately 24% found once. Specimen: CD8+ T cells from PBMCs. The receptors stem from a human donor in good health (CMV status not recorded). Some clones in this sample may be carry-over from other donors' samples.

The sample holds one count of this clonotype. At one boundary the junction diverges from the germline segment, which might be a read error. The V gene is TRBV7-4, the J gene TRBJ2-3; 10 nucleotides agree with TRBD2. From germline, CDR1 is SGHVT and CDR2 SQSDAQ. The CDR3 totals 16 residues. CDR3 amino acids: CTSSLGLAGATDTQYF. In nucleotides, the CDR3 is TGTACCAGCAGCTTAGGGCTAGCGGGGGCCACAGATACGCAGTATTTT.

This clonotype has ten or more counts. This chain joins TRBV7-2 and TRBJ2-3; 10 bases match TRBD2. Germline loops: CDR1 SGHTA, CDR2 FQGNSA. Unmatched junction bases numbered 11, after V lost 5 bases and J lost 3 bases. This CDR3 has 17 amino acids. The CDR3 sequence is CASSPLGGLAITDTQYF. The DNA for the CDR3 is TGTGCCAGCAGCCCCTTGGGGGGACTAGCGATAACAGATACGCAGTATTTT.

V usage is TRBV20-1 and J usage is TRBJ2-7; D may be TRBD1 or TRBD2 (5 bases each). Germline V gene lookup returns CDR1 DFQATT and CDR2 SNEGSKA (reference sequence). The CDR3 extends over 17 amino acids. Trimming removed 1 base from V and 1 base from J, with 20 bases in between. DNA of the CDR3: TGCAGTGCTAGAGCTAAGCCCCGGGACGCCGGTTCCTACGAGCAGTACTTC. Its protein is CSARAKPRDAGSYEQYF.

This clonotype was counted between two and nine times. The chain recombines TRBV9 with TRBJ1-1; possibly TRBD1 for D (6 bases). CDR3 length: 14 amino acids. Germline V gene data show CDR1 as SGDLS and CDR2 as YYNGEE. The V end lost 4 bases, the J end lost 4 bases, and 14 bases lay between the germline ends. This CDR3 is CASSPSTGPTEAFF. The CDR3 DNA reads as TGTGCCAGCAGCCCTTCGACAGGCCCCACTGAAGCTTTCTTT.

The gene calls are TRBV7-9 and TRBJ2-1; D ambiguous. The germline V gene has CDR1 SEHNR and CDR2 FQNEAQ (reference sequence). The CDR3 sequence is 10 residues long. V gave up 7 bases and J gave up 12 bases, with 10 bases separating them. In DNA form, the CDR3 reads TGTGCCAGCATGGGGTCGGGGCAGTTCTTC. Its translation: CASMGSGQFF.

The V gene is TRBV10-3, the J gene TRBJ2-7; TRBD1 aligns across 12 bases. J was trimmed by 3 bases and V by 10 bases; bases with no gene match: 10. The CDR3 is made up of 15 amino acids. Germline V gene data show CDR1 as ENHRY and CDR2 as SYGVKD. CDR3 nucleotides: TGTGCCACCGACGGGGGGGACAGGGGGCACTACGAGCAGTACTTC. The encoded protein is CATDGGDRGHYEQYF.

V usage is TRBV7-6 and J usage is TRBJ2-1, with D perhaps TRBD2 (5 bases). The CDR3 consists of 15 residues. V gave up 3 bases and J gave up 3 bases, with 12 bases separating them. Germline lookup yields CDR1 SGHVS and CDR2 FNYEAQ. The DNA of the CDR3 is TGTGCCAGCAGCTTCGCTAGCAGAAGCTACAATGAGCAGTTCTTC. Residues: CASSFASRSYNEQFF.

This clonotype was counted a few times. The chain recombines TRBV4-1 with TRBJ1-2; 8 bases map to TRBD1. CDR3 size: 14 residues. Germline V gene lookup returns CDR1 MGHRA and CDR2 YSYEKL. J gave up 7 bases and V 1 base, and 5 bases lay outside the gene matches. CDR3 in DNA: TGCGCCAGCAGCCAAGGCAGGGGGCCGAGTGGCTACACCTTC. The encoded protein is CASSQGRGPSGYTF.

A single count supports this clonotype. A much bigger clone sits one base away, suggesting this may be a read error. The V call is TRBV7-8, the J call TRBJ2-2; D may be TRBD1 (8 bases). The germline CDR1 and CDR2 sequences are SGHVS and FQNEAQ. The CDR3 has 15 residues. The CDR3 DNA reads TGTGTCAGCAGCCCGGACAGGGAGGGGACCGGGGAGCTGTTTTTT. As protein: CVSSPDREGTGELFF.

This clonotype has a single count. Possible read error: a much larger clone is one base away. The chain uses TRBV7-9 and TRBJ1-1, with 8 bases matching TRBD1. The CDR3 is 15 residues long. Germline V gene sequence: CDR1 SEHNR, CDR2 FQNEAQ (reference sequence). CDR3 sequence (DNA): TGTGCCAGCAACTTAAACCAGGGGGCGGACACTGAAGCTTTCTTT. Translating it yields CASNLNQGADTEAFF.